This TCR beta chain is drawn from a study of human T cells and chemical hapten exposure. Study context: Each patient's scalp received weekly diphenylcyclopropenone throughout the approximately 24-week study. A patient group, mainly female, showed alopecia areata, totalis or universalis.

The time point: patch test 1, 2 weeks after DPC sensitization. The treatment is: therapeutic diphenylcyclopropenone sensitization with weekly scalp DPC. CDR3 length: 12 residues. Germline CDR1 DFQATT, CDR2 SNEGSKA (reference sequence). The V end lost 7 bases, the J end lost 2 bases, and 11 bases lay between the germline ends. Many counts were recorded for this clonotype. Antigen: not known. Whole-study results and caveats: Sensitizing to DPC left TCRs with a frequency above 1 in 1000 unaltered.

TCRdb called the RACE reads again in MiXCR, with one record for every CDR3 protein. Here the sample spans under 200,000 distinct CDR3 sequences, about 14% being singletons. Material: whole blood, obtained in connection with sensitization to the hapten diphenylcyclopropenone (DPC). The chain carries TRBV20-1 and TRBJ1-2; no reliable D call. This TCR derives from a woman aged 25 to 39 with alopecia areata. Some clones in this sample may be carry-over from other donors' samples. CDR3 loop: CSVVTPNYGYTF. The CDR3 nucleotides read TGCAGTGTGGTCACTCCGAACTATGGCTACACCTTC.